One and the same sample provided the 7 T cell receptor beta chains below, sequenced in a study of shared clonotypes between healthy human individuals. Only in-frame clones appear in the TCRdb table, and some are missing; sequencing was by immunoSEQ multiplex PCR. This table holds 2 million to 2.5 million clones, almost 96% found once. Material: naive CD4+ T cells sorted from blood. As for subset: CD45RA+ positively selected. The receptors here all came from a man between 18 and 29 years old in good health.

This rearrangement joins TRBV7-9 to TRBJ2-7; weak D call: TRBD1 (6 bases). Germline CDR1 SEHNR, CDR2 FQNEAQ (reference sequence). V was clipped by 11 bases and J by 4 bases, with 21 bases between them. This CDR3 region has 14 residues. This CDR3 reads CAGTRLGAEYEQYF. In nucleotides, the CDR3 is TGTGCCGGCACCCGTCTGGGGGCGGAGTACGAGCAGTACTTC.

V usage is TRBV11-2 and J usage is TRBJ2-7; 7 nucleotides agree with TRBD1. CDR3 size: 12 residues. Germline assignment: CDR1 SGHAT and CDR2 FQNNGV. V lost 6 bases to trimming and J lost 6 bases; unmatched junction nucleotides: 5. CDR3 in DNA: TGTGCCAGCAGGGGAGACAGGGTCGAGCAGTACTTC. It encodes CASRGDRVEQYF.

Comment on this clone: Different DNA sequences within this sample yield the same CDR3. V usage is TRBV18 and J usage is TRBJ1-5; maybe TRBD1 (6 bases). The CDR3 has 13 residues. Trimming shortened V by 5 bases and J by 4 bases, and 9 bases separated the two germline ends. CDR1 KGHSH and CDR2 LQKENI come from the germline V gene. The CDR3 DNA sequence: TGTGCCAGCTCAGAGGGGGGGAATCAGCCCCAGCATTTT. As protein: CASSEGGNQPQHF.

CDR3 DNA: TGTGCCAGCACTGCGACAGGGGTAGTGGGAAACACCATATATTTT. It specifies CASTATGVVGNTIYF. This chain uses TRBV6-6 with TRBJ1-3, with TRBD1 matching 8 bases. Germline loops: CDR1 MNHNY, CDR2 SVGAGI (reference sequence). V dropped 7 bases and J dropped 4; count of bases not matched to a gene: 9. This CDR3 contains 15 residues.

This chain links TRBV7-2 with TRBJ2-3; 10 bases fit TRBD2. There are 17 residues in the CDR3. The J segment lost 1 base and the V segment lost 3 bases, leaving 7 bases of the junction unmatched. Germline V gene lookup returns CDR1 SGHTA and CDR2 FQGNSA. CDR3 nucleotides: TGTGCCAGCAGCTTGGGTCTAGCGGGAGCGGGCACAGATACGCAGTATTTT. Translated: CASSLGLAGAGTDTQYF.

This chain connects TRBV10-3 to TRBJ1-5, with D tentatively TRBD1 (6 bases). Trimming took off 1 base at V and 4 bases at J, with 26 bases between the two ends. CDR1 ENHRY and CDR2 SYGVKD come from the germline V gene. This CDR3 contains 20 residues. CDR3: CAISEFAHSASGAVNQPQHF. The CDR3 DNA reads as TGTGCCATCAGTGAGTTCGCCCATTCAGCCTCGGGGGCGGTGAATCAGCCCCAGCATTTT.

V and J are TRBV18 and TRBJ2-3, with D hard to call. Germline assignment: CDR1 KGHSH and CDR2 LQKENI. Trimming cost V 0 bases and J 3 bases, with 13 bases left between them. This CDR3 has 16 amino acids. The CDR3 DNA is TGTGCCAGCTCACCACCGGACGCTGGAGCGACAGATACGCAGTATTTT. Its protein is CASSPPDAGATDTQYF.